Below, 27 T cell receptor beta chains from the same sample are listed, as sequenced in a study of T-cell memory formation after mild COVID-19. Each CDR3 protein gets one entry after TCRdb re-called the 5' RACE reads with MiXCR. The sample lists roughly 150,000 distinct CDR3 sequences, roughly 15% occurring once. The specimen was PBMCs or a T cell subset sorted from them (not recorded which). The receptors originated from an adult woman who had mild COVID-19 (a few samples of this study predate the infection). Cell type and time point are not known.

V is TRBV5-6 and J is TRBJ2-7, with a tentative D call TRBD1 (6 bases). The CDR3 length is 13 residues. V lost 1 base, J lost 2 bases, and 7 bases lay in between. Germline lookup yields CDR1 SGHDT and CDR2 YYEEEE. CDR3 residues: CASSLQGTYEQYF. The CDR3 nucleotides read TGTGCCAGCAGCTTGCAGGGGACCTACGAGCAGTACTTC.

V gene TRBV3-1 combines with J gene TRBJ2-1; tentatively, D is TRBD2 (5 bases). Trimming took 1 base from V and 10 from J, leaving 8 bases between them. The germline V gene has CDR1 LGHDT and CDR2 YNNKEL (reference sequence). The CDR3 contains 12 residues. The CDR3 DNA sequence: TGTGCCAGCAGCCAAGTAGCGAGAGAGCAGTTCTTC. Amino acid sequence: CASSQVAREQFF.

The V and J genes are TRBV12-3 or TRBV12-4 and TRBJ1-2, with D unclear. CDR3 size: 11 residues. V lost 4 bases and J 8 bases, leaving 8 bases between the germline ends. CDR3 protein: CASSSFRGYTF. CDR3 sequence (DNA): TGTGCCAGCAGTTCCTTTAGGGGCTACACCTTC.

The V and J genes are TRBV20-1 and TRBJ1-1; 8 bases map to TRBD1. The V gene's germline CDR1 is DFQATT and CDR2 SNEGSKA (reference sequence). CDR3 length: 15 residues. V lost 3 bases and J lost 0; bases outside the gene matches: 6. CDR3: CSASRPGGMNTEAFF. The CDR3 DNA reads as TGCAGTGCTAGCCGCCCAGGGGGCATGAACACTGAAGCTTTCTTT.

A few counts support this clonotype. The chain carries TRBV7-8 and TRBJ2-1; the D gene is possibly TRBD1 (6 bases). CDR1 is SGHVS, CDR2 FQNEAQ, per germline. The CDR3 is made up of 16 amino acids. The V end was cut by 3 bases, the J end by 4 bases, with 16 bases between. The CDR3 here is CASSLTGSKNYNEQFF. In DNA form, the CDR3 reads TGTGCCAGCAGCTTGACAGGATCGAAGAATTACAATGAGCAGTTCTTC.

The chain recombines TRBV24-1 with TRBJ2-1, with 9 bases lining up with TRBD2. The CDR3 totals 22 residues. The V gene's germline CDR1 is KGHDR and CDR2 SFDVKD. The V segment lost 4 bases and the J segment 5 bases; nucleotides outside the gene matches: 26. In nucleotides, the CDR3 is TGTGCCACCAGTGACACTATCGGACCCTCAAAATGGCGGGAGGGCCTTCACAATGAGCAGTTCTTC. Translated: CATSDTIGPSKWREGLHNEQFF.

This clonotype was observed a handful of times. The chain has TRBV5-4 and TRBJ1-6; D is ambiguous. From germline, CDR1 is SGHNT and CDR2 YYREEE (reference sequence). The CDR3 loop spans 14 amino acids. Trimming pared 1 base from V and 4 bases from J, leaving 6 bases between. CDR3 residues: CASSLTEYNSPLHF. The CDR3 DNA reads TGTGCCAGCAGCTTGACGGAGTATAATTCACCCCTCCACTTT.

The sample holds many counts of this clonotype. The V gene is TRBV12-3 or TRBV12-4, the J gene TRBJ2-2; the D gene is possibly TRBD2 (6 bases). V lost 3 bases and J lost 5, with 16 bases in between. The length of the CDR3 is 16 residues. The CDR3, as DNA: TGTGCCAGCAGTTTGGAAAGGGAGGCTCGGACCGGGGAGCTGTTTTTT. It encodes CASSLEREARTGELFF.

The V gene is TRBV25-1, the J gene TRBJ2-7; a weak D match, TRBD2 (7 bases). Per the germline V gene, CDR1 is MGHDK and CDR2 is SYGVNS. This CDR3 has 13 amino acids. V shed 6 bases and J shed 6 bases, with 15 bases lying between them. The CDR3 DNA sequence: TGTGCCAGCAGCCGGACGGGGGGCCGCGAGCAGTACTTC. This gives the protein CASSRTGGREQYF.

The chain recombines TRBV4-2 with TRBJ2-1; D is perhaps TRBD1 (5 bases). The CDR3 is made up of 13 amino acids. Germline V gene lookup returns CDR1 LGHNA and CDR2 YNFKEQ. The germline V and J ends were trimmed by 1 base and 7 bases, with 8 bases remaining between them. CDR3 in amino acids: CASSQGGQNEQFF. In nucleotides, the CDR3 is TGTGCCAGCAGCCAAGGGGGCCAGAATGAGCAGTTCTTC.

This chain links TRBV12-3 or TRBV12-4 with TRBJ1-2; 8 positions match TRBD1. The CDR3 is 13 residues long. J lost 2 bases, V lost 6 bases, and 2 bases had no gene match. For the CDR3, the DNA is TGTGCCAGCAGACGACAGGGGAACTATGGCTACACCTTC. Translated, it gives CASRRQGNYGYTF.

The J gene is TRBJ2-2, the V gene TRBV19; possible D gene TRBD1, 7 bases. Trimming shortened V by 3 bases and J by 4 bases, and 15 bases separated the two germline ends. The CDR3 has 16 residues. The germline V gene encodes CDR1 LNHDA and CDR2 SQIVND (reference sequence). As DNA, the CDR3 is TGTGCCAGTAGTATTTACTCAGGGGGGAGCACCGGGGAGCTGTTTTTT. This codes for CASSIYSGGSTGELFF.

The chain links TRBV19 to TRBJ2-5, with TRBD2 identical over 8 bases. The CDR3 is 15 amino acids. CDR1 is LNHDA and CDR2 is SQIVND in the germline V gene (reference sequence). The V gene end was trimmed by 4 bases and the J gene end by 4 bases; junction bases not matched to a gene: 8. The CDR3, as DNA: TGTGCCAGTAGTACCTCAGGGGCGGGGGGAGAGACCCAGTACTTC. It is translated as CASSTSGAGGETQYF.

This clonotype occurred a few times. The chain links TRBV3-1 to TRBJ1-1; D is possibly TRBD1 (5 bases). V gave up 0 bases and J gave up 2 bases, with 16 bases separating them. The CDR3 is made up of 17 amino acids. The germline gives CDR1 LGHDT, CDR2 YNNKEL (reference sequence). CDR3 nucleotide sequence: TGTGCCAGCAGCCAAGACCTATTTTCGCGGGGCAACACTGAAGCTTTCTTT. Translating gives CASSQDLFSRGNTEAFF.

In DNA, the CDR3 is TGCAGCGTTGACCTGGGGGGATTGACTAGCGGTTACAATGAGCAGTTCTTC. Its protein is CSVDLGGLTSGYNEQFF. The V call is TRBV29-1, the J call TRBJ2-1; 9 nucleotides agree with TRBD2. Per the germline V gene, CDR1 is SQVTM and CDR2 is ANQGSEA. The V gene end was trimmed by 3 bases and the J gene end by 4 bases; junction bases not matched to a gene: 13. CDR3 length equals 17 residues.

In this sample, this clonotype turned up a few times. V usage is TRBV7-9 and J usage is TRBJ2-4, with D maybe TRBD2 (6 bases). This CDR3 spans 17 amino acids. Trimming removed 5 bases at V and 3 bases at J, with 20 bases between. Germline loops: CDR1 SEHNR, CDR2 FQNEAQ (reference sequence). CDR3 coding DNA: TGTGCCAGCAGCCCCCAGGCCAGCGGGCCAGTCAAAAACATTCAGTACTTC. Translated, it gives CASSPQASGPVKNIQYF.

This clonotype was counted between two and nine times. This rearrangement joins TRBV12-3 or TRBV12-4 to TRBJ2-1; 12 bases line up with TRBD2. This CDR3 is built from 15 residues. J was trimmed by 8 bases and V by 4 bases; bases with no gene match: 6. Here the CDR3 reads CASSWTSGAWHEQFF. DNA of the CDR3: TGTGCCAGCAGTTGGACTAGCGGGGCTTGGCATGAGCAGTTCTTC.

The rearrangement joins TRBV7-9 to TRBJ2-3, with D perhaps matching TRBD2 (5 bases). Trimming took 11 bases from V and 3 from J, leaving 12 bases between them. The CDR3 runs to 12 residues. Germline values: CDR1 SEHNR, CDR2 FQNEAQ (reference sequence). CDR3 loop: CAGEGKTDTQYF. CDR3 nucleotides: TGTGCCGGAGAGGGCAAGACAGATACGCAGTATTTT.

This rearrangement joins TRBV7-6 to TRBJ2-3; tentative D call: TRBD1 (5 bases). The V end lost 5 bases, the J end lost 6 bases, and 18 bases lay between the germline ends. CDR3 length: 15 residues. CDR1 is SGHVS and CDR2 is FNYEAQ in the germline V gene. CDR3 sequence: CASSLYARQTDTQYF. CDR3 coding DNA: TGTGCCAGCAGCCTCTACGCCCGACAGACCGATACGCAGTATTTT.

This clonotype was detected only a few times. The chain's CDR3 is CASSSTAGLNTEAFF. The DNA of the CDR3 is TGTGCCAGCAGCTCGACGGCGGGCTTGAACACTGAAGCTTTCTTT. The chain couples TRBV12-3 or TRBV12-4 to TRBJ1-1; D is undetermined. V was cut by 6 bases and J by 0 bases, with 14 bases left in between. The CDR3 runs 15 residues.

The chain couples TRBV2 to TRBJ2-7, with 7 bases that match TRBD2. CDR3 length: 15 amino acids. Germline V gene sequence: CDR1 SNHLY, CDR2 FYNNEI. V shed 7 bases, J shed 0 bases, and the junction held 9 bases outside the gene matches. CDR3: CASTRLGGSSYEQYF. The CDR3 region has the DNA TGTGCCAGCACCAGGCTCGGCGGGAGCTCCTACGAGCAGTACTTC.

CDR3 loop: CASSQGPRGPSIGYEQYF. The CDR3 bases are TGCGCCAGCAGCCAAGGCCCGAGAGGACCCTCAATTGGGTACGAGCAGTACTTC. The V and J genes are TRBV4-1 and TRBJ2-7; D gene uncertain. The CDR3 covers 18 residues. The V gene's germline CDR1 is MGHRA and CDR2 YSYEKL. Trimming removed 1 base at V and 4 bases at J, with 23 bases between.

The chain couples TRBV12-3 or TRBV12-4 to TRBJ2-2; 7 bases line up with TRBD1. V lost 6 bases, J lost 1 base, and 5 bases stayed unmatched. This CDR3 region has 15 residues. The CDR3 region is CASSDRDVNTGELFF. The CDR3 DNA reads TGTGCCAGCAGCGACAGGGATGTGAACACCGGGGAGCTGTTTTTT.

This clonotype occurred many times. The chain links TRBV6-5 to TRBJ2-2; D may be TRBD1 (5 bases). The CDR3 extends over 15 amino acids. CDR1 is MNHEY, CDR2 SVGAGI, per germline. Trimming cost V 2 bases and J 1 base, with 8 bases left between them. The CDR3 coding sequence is TGTGCCAGCAGTTACGGGCAGGGGAACACCGGGGAGCTGTTTTTT. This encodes CASSYGQGNTGELFF.

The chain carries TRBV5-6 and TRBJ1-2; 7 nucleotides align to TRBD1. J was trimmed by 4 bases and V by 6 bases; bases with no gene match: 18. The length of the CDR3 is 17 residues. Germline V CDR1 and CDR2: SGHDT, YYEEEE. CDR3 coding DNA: TGTGCCAGCACCCTGGGGCTCGCTACAGGGGATGGCTATGGCTACACCTTC. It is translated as CASTLGLATGDGYGYTF.

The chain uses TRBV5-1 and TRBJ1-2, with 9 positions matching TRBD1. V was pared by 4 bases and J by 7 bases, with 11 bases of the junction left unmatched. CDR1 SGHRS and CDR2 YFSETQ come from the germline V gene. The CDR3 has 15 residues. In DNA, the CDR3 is TGCGCCAGCAGCGTGGGACAGGGAGTAGCGAGTGGCTACACCTTC. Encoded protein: CASSVGQGVASGYTF. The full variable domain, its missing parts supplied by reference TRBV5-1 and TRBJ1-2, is KAGVTQTPRYLIKTRGQQVTLSCSPISGHRSVSWYQQTPGQGLQFLFEYFSETQRNKGNFPGRFSGRQFSNSRSEMNVSTLELGDSALYLCASSVGQGVASGYTFGSGTRLTVV.

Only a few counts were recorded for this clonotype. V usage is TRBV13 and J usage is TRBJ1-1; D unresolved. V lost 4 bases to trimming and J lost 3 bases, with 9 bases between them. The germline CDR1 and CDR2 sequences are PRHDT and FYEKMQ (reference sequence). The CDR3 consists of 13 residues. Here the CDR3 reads CASSSIFYTEAFF. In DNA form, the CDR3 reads TGTGCCAGCAGCTCGATATTTTACACTGAAGCTTTCTTT. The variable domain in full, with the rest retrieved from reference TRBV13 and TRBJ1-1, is AAGVIQSPRHLIKEKRETATLKCYPIPRHDTVYWYQQGPGQDPQFLISFYEKMQSDKGSIPDRFSAQQFSDYHSELNMSSLELGDSALYFCASSSIFYTEAFFGQGTRLTVV.